This T cell receptor beta chain was sequenced in a study of beta chain features in type 1 diabetes. Study-level points and caveats: Shortening of TCRB CDR3s, moderate but significant, appeared in all four CD4+ subsets of Type 1 diabetes patients.

Isolated RNA was reverse transcribed in full, so expressed TCRB transcripts were sequenced. Sequenced by immunoSEQ multiplex PCR; TCRdb stores in-frame clones only, minus some. Among almost 350,000 clones listed, around a fifth were seen once. This clone turned up a few times. Its antigen is still unknown. The ends lost 4 bases at V and 0 bases at J; junction bases unmatched: 14. CDR3 size: 20 residues. Germline CDR1 LGHNA, CDR2 YNFKEQ. Input material: naive CD4+ T cells from blood. This chain uses TRBV4-2 with TRBJ2-4, with TRBD2 identical over 11 bases. The sequence was obtained from a woman aged 18-29 years in good health. In DNA, the CDR3 is TGTGCCAGCAGCCCGTATGTCCTAGCGGGGGGCGACGCAGCCAAAAACATTCAGTACTTC. Protein: CASSPYVLAGGDAAKNIQYF.